These T cell receptor beta chains were read from a single sample in a study of spatial heterogeneity in lung cancer. MiXCR was run by TCRdb on the 5' RACE reads, yielding one entry per CDR3 protein. The sample gives about 27,000 distinct CDR3 sequences, about 7.1% of which show up once; approximately 24% is in the top ten. The sample was lung tumor tissue, taken at surgery. All receptors come from a male donor with early-stage non-small cell lung cancer. Each CDR3 is given with its conserved first and last residue. A D gene is named only where the DNA matches it firmly. Clone sizes are given selectively: once, few, many, or a class where the clone is expanded.

>TRBV4-1|TRBJ1-3|-|-
CASSLFTNQQGNAGNTIYF
TGCGCCAGCAGCCTCTTCACGAATCAACAGGGAAACGCGGGAAACACCATATATTTT
>TRBV6-6|TRBJ2-1|TRBD2|few
CASSYSSGGYNEQFF
TGTGCCAGCAGTTACTCGTCGGGGGGGTACAATGAGCAGTTCTTC
>TRBV28|TRBJ1-1|-|many
CASRMNTEAFF
TGTGCCAGCCGTATGAACACTGAAGCTTTCTTT
>TRBV28|TRBJ2-2|-|few
CASILDSNTGELFF
TGTGCCAGCATCCTGGATTCAAACACCGGGGAGCTGTTTTTT
>TRBV7-2|TRBJ2-4|TRBD2|-
CASSFRGGRNIQYF
TGTGCCAGCAGCTTCCGGGGGGGCCGGAACATTCAGTACTTC
>TRBV13|TRBJ2-1|-|-
CASSLVGIEQFF
TGTGCCAGCAGCTTAGTGGGGATTGAGCAGTTCTTC
>TRBV20-1|TRBJ2-6|-|few
CSARPAGANVLTF
TGCAGTGCTAGACCCGCTGGGGCCAACGTCCTGACTTTC
>TRBV6-5|TRBJ2-7|TRBD2|many
CASSPRGGRYEQYF
TGTGCCAGCTCGCCGCGGGGGGGCCGCTACGAGCAGTACTTC
>TRBV12-3/TRBV12-4|TRBJ2-1|-|-
CASSLRPENNEQFF
TGTGCCAGCAGTTTAAGGCCCGAGAACAATGAGCAGTTCTTC
>TRBV28|TRBJ1-5|TRBD1|many
CASSLLGGPQHF
TGTGCCAGCAGTTTGTTAGGGGGCCCCCAGCATTTT
>TRBV13|TRBJ2-3|-|few
CASSFDGGQNTQYF
TGTGCCAGCAGCTTCGACGGTGGCCAAAATACGCAGTATTTT
>TRBV10-3|TRBJ2-7|-|few
CAISESGPTRDEQYF
TGTGCCATCAGTGAGTCAGGGCCAACAAGGGACGAGCAGTACTTC
>TRBV20-1|TRBJ1-4|TRBD1|few
CSAAPPGQGFAGEKLFF
TGCAGTGCTGCTCCTCCGGGACAGGGATTCGCAGGGGAAAAACTGTTTTTT
>TRBV10-3|TRBJ2-3|TRBD2|many
CAIRSGLAVRWTDTQYF
TGTGCCATCAGATCGGGACTAGCAGTCAGATGGACAGATACGCAGTATTTT
>TRBV7-9|TRBJ1-2|-|many
CASSLSGMDGYTF
TGTGCCAGCAGCTTATCAGGGATGGATGGCTACACCTTC
>TRBV7-8|TRBJ1-6|-|many
CASSLAQGFYNSPLHF
TGTGCCAGCAGCTTAGCGCAGGGGTTCTATAATTCACCCCTCCACTTT